This TCR beta chain was captured by sequencing in a study of blood T cells in healthy people across ages. Study-level background: For every two T cells, template switching captured about one barcoded beta molecule. General study points: Diversity was higher, and naive CD4+ cells more numerous, in long-lived donors than in aged donors.

This clonotype occurred a few times. No antigen is known for it. Each sample yielded at least 5.5 micrograms of PBMC total RNA. Combining a sample-barcoded 5' primer with a J-beta primer mix, a second PCR ran for about 7 to 11 cycles. Unique molecular identifiers of 12 random nucleotides labeled each cDNA. Each CDR3 protein is one row after TCRdb ran MiXCR on the 5' RACE reads. Among more than 1 million distinct CDR3 sequences listed, less than 50% were seen once. The CDR3 has 13 residues. Germline CDR1 and CDR2: DFQATT and SNEGSKA (reference sequence). Between the trimmed V and J ends, which lost 5 bases and 2 bases, there was a span of 13 bases.

The origin of this receptor is a woman aged 55-70 years in good health. Sample: blood. The gene calls are TRBV20-1 and TRBJ2-7; the D gene is possibly TRBD1 (6 bases). The CDR3 coding sequence is TGCAGTGCTCTTCAGACAGGAACCTACGAGCAGTACTTC. Translating gives CSALQTGTYEQYF.